The TCR beta chain described here comes from a study of radiotherapy plus CTLA-4 blockade in lung cancer. Germline V gene lookup returns CDR1 MGHRA and CDR2 YSYEKL. Deletions cut 0 bases from V and 2 bases from J, with 11 bases between. This CDR3 is built from 16 residues. Focal radiation with ipilimumab CTLA-4 blockade was given to patients with chemo-refractory metastatic non-small-cell lung cancer. TCRdb's copy holds only in-frame clones and misses some; the assay was immunoSEQ multiplex PCR. The sample has about 24,000 clones; less than 80% are singletons. Source: peripheral blood, taken from a patient treated with radiotherapy plus ipilimumab. The rearrangement joins TRBV4-1 to TRBJ1-5; no clear D gene. The sequence was collected from a human donor with non-small cell lung cancer whose response to radiotherapy plus ipilimumab could not be evaluated. The CDR3 nucleotides are TGCGCCAGCAGCCAAGAGGTGGCGGCACGCAATCAGCCCCAGCATTTT. This codes for CASSQEVAARNQPQHF.